This entry concerns a single T cell receptor beta chain. This sample was included in a study of blood T cell repertoires in COVID-19. The table came from immunoSEQ multiplex PCR; TCRdb's copy has only in-frame clones and leaves some out. The table lists about 300,000 clones, roughly 85% of them singletons. Trimming removed 6 bases at V and 6 bases at J, with 8 bases between. The germline gives CDR1 MNHEY, CDR2 SMNVEV (reference sequence). The CDR3 totals 12 residues. This sequence originates from a woman under 40 who had been exposed to COVID-19. The chain couples TRBV27 to TRBJ2-2; no firm D call. Sequencing used PBMCs or T cells enriched from blood (not recorded which). The CDR3 nucleotides read TGTGCCAGCAGACCAGTGGCCGGGGAGCTGTTTTTT. The encoded protein is CASRPVAGELFF.